A single sample is the source of the 26 T cell receptor beta chains below, sequenced in a study of blood T cell repertoires in COVID-19. Some clones are missing from TCRdb's copy, which holds only in-frame ones; the method was immunoSEQ multiplex PCR. The sample has 150,000 to 200,000 clones, 85% seen once. The sample was peripheral blood. Receptors originate from a human donor with acute or convalescent COVID-19. The donor label of this sample is uncertain.

The chain uses TRBV2 and TRBJ1-2, with 7 bases that match TRBD1. This CDR3 has 15 residues. The trim removed 1 base at V and 0 bases at J, leaving 2 bases unmatched. CDR1 is SNHLY, CDR2 FYNNEI, per germline. CDR3 bases: TGTGCCAGCAGTGAAGAGGGGACAGCTAACTATGGCTACACCTTC. Amino acid sequence: CASSEEGTANYGYTF.

The genes are TRBV7-9 and TRBJ1-5; tentatively, D is TRBD1 (5 bases). Trimming removed 1 base from V and 4 bases from J, with 8 bases in between. The CDR3 spans 14 residues. The germline CDR1 and CDR2 sequences are SEHNR and FQNEAQ (reference sequence). CDR3 amino acids: CASSLVAGNQPQHF. CDR3 nucleotide sequence: TGTGCCAGCAGCTTAGTTGCAGGGAATCAGCCCCAGCATTTT.

The rearrangement joins TRBV7-9 to TRBJ1-1, with D hard to call. Germline CDR1 is SEHNR and CDR2 is FQNEAQ (reference sequence). This CDR3 region has 12 residues. The V gene lost 2 bases and the J gene lost 11 bases, with 12 bases spanning the gap. The CDR3 reads CASSLSGWSAFF. DNA of the CDR3: TGTGCCAGCAGCTTATCGGGTTGGAGTGCTTTCTTT. The variable domain in full, with the rest retrieved from reference TRBV7-9 and TRBJ1-1, is DTGVSQNPRHKITKRGQNVTFRCDPISEHNRLYWYRQTLGQGPEFLTYFQNEAQLEKSRLLSDRFSAERPKGSFSTLEIQRTEQGDSAMYLCASSLSGWSAFFGQGTRLTVV.

The chain joins TRBV6-5 to TRBJ1-2; 7 nucleotides line up with TRBD1. Trimming cost V 7 bases and J 0 bases; bases outside gene matches: 8. CDR1 and CDR2 from the germline V gene are MNHEY and SVGAGI. There are 15 residues in the CDR3. CDR3 loop: CASTLTGRSNYGYTF. The CDR3 DNA reads as TGTGCCAGCACCTTGACAGGGCGGTCTAACTATGGCTACACCTTC.

V and J are TRBV6-5 and TRBJ1-5; 7 bases are a match to TRBD1. This CDR3 has 15 amino acids. The germline V gene encodes CDR1 MNHEY and CDR2 SVGAGI. V shed 7 bases, J shed 4 bases, and the junction held 10 bases outside the gene matches. CDR3 sequence reads: CASKGAEQGNQPQHF. The CDR3, as DNA: TGTGCCAGCAAGGGGGCGGAACAGGGGAATCAGCCCCAGCATTTT.

This chain uses TRBV15 with TRBJ2-2, with TRBD2 matching over 10 bases. CDR3 length: 16 residues. The germline gives CDR1 LNHNV, CDR2 YYDKDF (reference sequence). Trimming took 0 bases from V and 5 from J; bases not matched to a gene: 3. This CDR3 is CATSRDKLAGTGELFF. As DNA, the CDR3 is TGTGCCACCAGCAGAGATAAACTAGCGGGGACCGGGGAGCTGTTTTTT.

The chain carries TRBV7-2 and TRBJ1-2; TRBD1 is a possible D gene (6 bases). Deletions cut 4 bases from V and 3 bases from J, with 12 bases between. The CDR3 loop spans 14 amino acids. Germline V CDR1 and CDR2: SGHTA, FQGNSA. The CDR3 sequence: CASSSSQGYYGYTF. CDR3 nucleotide sequence: TGTGCCAGCAGCTCCTCTCAGGGGTACTATGGCTACACCTTC.

The chain joins TRBV10-3 to TRBJ1-5, with 7 bases fitting TRBD1. This CDR3 spans 13 amino acids. The germline gives CDR1 ENHRY, CDR2 SYGVKD. V was clipped by 6 bases and J by 6 bases; unmatched bases: 5. The CDR3 bases are TGTGCCATCAGACAGGGGCAGGGTCAGCCCCAGCATTTT. Translating gives CAIRQGQGQPQHF.

This rearrangement joins TRBV2 to TRBJ2-3; D possibly corresponds to TRBD1 (6 bases). Germline loops: CDR1 SNHLY, CDR2 FYNNEI. The CDR3 is made up of 15 amino acids. V was cut by 4 bases and J by 0 bases, with 11 bases left in between. CDR3 sequence reads: CASSGNRASTDTQYF. Here the CDR3 DNA reads TGTGCCAGCAGTGGGAACAGGGCTAGCACAGATACGCAGTATTTT.

As DNA, the CDR3 is TGCAGCTTCTTGACGGTGACAGGGGACACCGGGGAGCTGTTTTTT. This codes for CSFLTVTGDTGELFF. The chain uses TRBV29-1 and TRBJ2-2; the match to TRBD1 covers 8 bases. Unmatched junction bases numbered 11, after V lost 8 bases and J lost 3 bases. The CDR3 covers 15 residues. Germline lookup yields CDR1 SQVTM and CDR2 ANQGSEA.

The chain has TRBV7-9 and TRBJ1-2; no clear D. CDR1 SEHNR and CDR2 FQNEAQ come from the germline V gene (reference sequence). V lost 1 base and J lost 2, with 8 bases in between. CDR3 length equals 14 residues. CDR3 in amino acids: CASSLVGRNYGYTF. The CDR3 nucleotides are TGTGCCAGCAGCTTAGTTGGGAGGAACTATGGCTACACCTTC.

This chain connects TRBV2 to TRBJ2-1, with 9 bases lining up with TRBD1. The V segment lost 11 bases and the J segment 2 bases; nucleotides outside the gene matches: 10. This CDR3 spans 15 amino acids. The germline CDR1 and CDR2 sequences are SNHLY and FYNNEI. CDR3 amino acids: CALGQGSTPYNEQFF. The CDR3 DNA reads TGTGCCCTCGGACAGGGGAGTACTCCCTACAATGAGCAGTTCTTC.

This chain joins TRBV6-5 and TRBJ2-3; TRBD2 aligns across 7 bases. The CDR3 covers 15 residues. CDR1 and CDR2 from the germline V gene are MNHEY and SVGAGI. Trimming removed 6 bases from V and 13 bases from J; junction bases left unmatched: 19. DNA for the CDR3: TGTGCCAGCAGCCCCGGGAGGAATCCCGACTCCTCCAAGTATTTT. Translating it yields CASSPGRNPDSSKYF.

The chain combines TRBV30 with TRBJ1-1, with D possibly matching TRBD1 (5 bases). CDR1 is GTSNPN, CDR2 SVGIG, per germline (reference sequence). The CDR3 contains 12 residues. The CDR3, as DNA: TGTGCTTGGGGACGGTGGAACACTGAAGCTTTCTTT. This sequence encodes CAWGRWNTEAFF. Drawing the rest from reference TRBV30 and TRBJ1-1, the complete variable domain is SQTIHQWPATLVQPVGSPLSLECTVEGTSNPNLYWYRQAAGRGLQLLFYSVGIGQISSEVPQNLSASRPQDRQFILSSKKLLLSDSGFYLCAWGRWNTEAFFGQGTRLTVV.

CDR3 loop: CAIAGSRARETQYF. DNA of the CDR3: TGTGCCATCGCTGGATCGCGGGCCCGAGAGACCCAGTACTTC. This chain uses TRBV10-3 with TRBJ2-5, with a tentative D call TRBD2 (5 bases). CDR1 and CDR2 from the germline V gene are ENHRY and SYGVKD. The V end lost 8 bases, the J end lost 4 bases, and 17 bases lay between the germline ends. The CDR3 runs to 14 residues.

The chain carries TRBV7-8 and TRBJ1-3; 7 bases line up with TRBD1. With V trimmed by 5 bases and J by 1 base, 8 bases remained unmatched. CDR1 is SGHVS, CDR2 FQNEAQ, per germline. The length of the CDR3 is 16 residues. The chain's CDR3 is CASSAHRGLSGNTIYF. In nucleotides, the CDR3 is TGTGCCAGCAGCGCACACAGGGGCCTTTCTGGAAACACCATATATTTT.

V is TRBV3-1 (or the pseudogene TRBV3-2) and J is TRBJ1-1; D remains unclear. Trimming pared 4 bases from V and 1 base from J, leaving 13 bases between. Germline CDR1 is LGHDT and CDR2 is YNNKEL (reference sequence). This CDR3 has 15 amino acids. CDR3 region: CASSPHEAANTEAFF. The CDR3 DNA follows: TGTGCCAGCAGCCCCCATGAGGCAGCGAACACTGAAGCTTTCTTT.

The rearrangement links TRBV18 to TRBJ1-2, with D perhaps TRBD1 (5 bases). The V and J ends lost 3 bases and 4 bases respectively, with 12 bases between them. This CDR3 spans 14 amino acids. Per germline, CDR1 KGHSH and CDR2 LQKENI. The CDR3 sequence: CASSPGRVAYGYTF. DNA for the CDR3: TGTGCCAGCTCACCGGGCAGGGTTGCCTATGGCTACACCTTC. Variable domain in full (rest from reference TRBV18 and TRBJ1-2): NAGVMQNPRHLVRRRGQEARLRCSPMKGHSHVYWYRQLPEEGLKFMVYLQKENIIDESGMPKERFSAEFPKEGPSILRIQQVVRGDSAAYFCASSPGRVAYGYTFGSGTRLTVV.

The chain joins TRBV6-5 to TRBJ2-7; 9 bases line up with TRBD2. The CDR3 sequence is 16 residues long. The V gene's germline CDR1 is MNHEY and CDR2 SVGAGI. Unmatched junction bases numbered 8, after V lost 0 bases and J lost 5 bases. The CDR3 protein is CASSYSYSGGPHEQYF. CDR3 DNA: TGTGCCAGCAGTTACTCATATAGCGGGGGCCCCCACGAGCAGTACTTC.

The chain carries TRBV28 and TRBJ1-1; D ambiguous. This CDR3 is 15 amino acids long. The V end was cut by 3 bases, the J end by 0 bases, with 11 bases between. CDR1 is MDHEN, CDR2 SYDVKM, per germline. CDR3 DNA sequence: TGTGCCAGCAGTTTTAGAGGCAGAGTGAACACTGAAGCTTTCTTT. As protein: CASSFRGRVNTEAFF.

This clone appeared once. The genes are TRBV3-1 (or the pseudogene TRBV3-2) and TRBJ2-7; possibly TRBD1 for D (5 bases). Per the germline V gene, CDR1 is LGHDT and CDR2 is YNNKEL (reference sequence). The CDR3 runs to 11 residues. With 7 bases removed from V and 6 bases from J, the gap between germline ends came to 10 bases. The DNA of the CDR3 is TGTGCCAGCATAGGGGCAGGCGAGCAGTACTTC. Amino acid sequence: CASIGAGEQYF.

This rearrangement joins TRBV4-1 to TRBJ1-5; D possibly corresponds to TRBD1 (6 bases). V lost 1 base, J lost 3 bases, and 13 bases lay in between. The germline V gene has CDR1 MGHRA and CDR2 YSYEKL. This CDR3 contains 16 residues. CDR3 in amino acids: CASSQGGGAANQPQHF. CDR3 in DNA: TGCGCCAGCAGCCAAGGAGGGGGGGCGGCCAATCAGCCCCAGCATTTT.

The chain links TRBV18 to TRBJ1-1; no definite D call. V lost 3 bases to trimming and J lost 0 bases, with 5 bases between them. This CDR3 region has 13 residues. Germline CDR1 KGHSH, CDR2 LQKENI. The chain's CDR3 is CASSPALNTEAFF. Written as DNA, the CDR3 is TGTGCCAGCTCACCGGCCCTGAACACTGAAGCTTTCTTT.

This clone showed up just a few times. This chain connects TRBV5-1 to TRBJ1-1, with D maybe TRBD1 (6 bases). There are 15 residues in the CDR3. V shed 3 bases and J shed 0 bases, with 12 bases lying between them. Germline V CDR1 and CDR2: SGHRS, YFSETQ. The CDR3 reads CASSSGAAMNTEAFF. CDR3 sequence (DNA): TGCGCCAGCAGCTCAGGGGCGGCTATGAACACTGAAGCTTTCTTT.

This clone was seen only once. The chain is built from TRBV5-4 and TRBJ2-7; possible D gene TRBD1, 6 bases. The CDR3 is made up of 14 amino acids. V was cut by 2 bases and J by 5 bases, with 14 bases left in between. CDR1 and CDR2 from the germline V gene are SGHNT and YYREEE (reference sequence). The CDR3 DNA follows: TGTGCCAGCAGCTTTTCACAGGGAAGAGACGAGCAGTACTTC. Amino acid sequence: CASSFSQGRDEQYF.

This sequence joins TRBV19 and TRBJ1-2; 10 bases are a match to TRBD1. CDR3 length: 12 residues. From germline, CDR1 is LNHDA and CDR2 SQIVND (reference sequence). The V gene end was trimmed by 8 bases and the J gene end by 4 bases; junction bases not matched to a gene: 1. DNA for the CDR3: TGTGCCAGTCGGGACAGGGGCTATGGCTACACCTTC. Its protein is CASRDRGYGYTF. Full variable domain (rest looked up from reference TRBV19 and TRBJ1-2): DGGITQSPKYLFRKEGQNVTLSCEQNLNHDAMYWYRQDPGQGLRLIYYSQIVNDFQKGDIAEGYSVSREKKESFPLTVTSAQKNPTAFYLCASRDRGYGYTFGSGTRLTVV.